The T cell receptor beta chain described here comes from a study of Ad26.COV2.S vaccination and SARS-CoV-2 variants. CDR1 is SGHDT and CDR2 is YYEEEE in the germline V gene. The CDR3 is made up of 15 amino acids. V was clipped by 3 bases and J by 4 bases; unmatched bases: 3. Treatment indicated: some 20 received Ad26.COV2.S at low or high dose, single or two shots; a few received placebo; per-sample allocation not given. Sample collection was performed on day 63 after the first vaccine or placebo injection. Generated by immunoSEQ multiplex PCR, the TCRdb table keeps only in-frame clones and is missing some. Among more than 350,000 clones listed, roughly 90% were seen once.

The chain employs TRBV5-6 and TRBJ2-5, with 13 nucleotides matching TRBD2. The TCR originated in a person aged 18 to 59 who received the Ad26.COV2.S COVID-19 vaccine or a placebo. This specimen consisted of peripheral blood, obtained in a trial of Ad26.COV2.S vaccine versus placebo. CDR3 in DNA: TGTGCCAGCAGCTCGGGACTAGCGGGACGAGAGACCCAGTACTTC. Amino acid sequence: CASSSGLAGRETQYF.